Reported below is one T cell receptor beta chain. This clonotype was counted a single time. It has no known antigen specificity. Per-nucleotide qualities are absent, and no much larger clonotype sits a single base away. One read alone is a weak basis. The junction shows trimming of 6 bases on V and 1 base on J, plus 18 bases between the germline ends. The cysteine opens and the phenylalanine closes a CDR3 of 15 amino acids. The sequence is cut down to CDR3 DNA, 45 bases in frame from base 1. CDR1 and CDR2, looked up from the germline V gene (reference sequence), are DFQATT and SNEGSKA. This sample's treatment or condition label indicates: roughly 10-day PBMC culture with coronavirus spike peptide pools or control peptides (ViraFEST assay). The study used the ViraFEST assay, which expanded antigen-specific T cells with peptide pools and then identified expanded clonotypes by TCR sequencing. The convalescent patients' positive SARS-CoV-2 PCR tests were from March to December 2020, which was before the Alpha, Beta and Delta variants emerged in the United States. PBMCs were cultured at 1.5 million to 2 million per well in IMDM supplemented with roughly 5% human AB serum and about 9.5 IU/ml IL-2, with 10 ug/ml peptide pools added. On days 3 and 7, half of the culture medium was replaced with fresh IL-2-containing medium. Once the cells had been in culture for over nine days, the EasySep CD4+ T cell isolation kit was used to isolate CD4+ T cells by negative selection. Ficoll-Paque Plus gradient centrifugation was used to isolate PBMCs from whole blood, and the isolated PBMCs were then either used fresh or cryopreserved at -140C. In general, triplicate wells were set up for every culture condition.

The entry originates in a study of vaccination and CD4 T cells after COVID-19 (dated 2022 in TCRdb). With respect to the entire study: SARS-CoV-2 positivity had been established in the convalescent patients by nasal swab PCR, and mild disease was recorded in several of these patients and severe disease in one. In the convalescent cohort there were six males and four females, among whom were two Hispanic individuals, seven Caucasians, two Asians and one multiracial person. Participants got two doses of the Pfizer-BioNTech BNT162b2 vaccine (n=8) or two doses of the Moderna mRNA-1273 vaccine (n=2). Post-COVID blood samples from convalescent patients were collected a median of approximately 93 days after diagnosis, with a range of about 35 to 180 days. Post-vaccine blood samples were collected a median of approximately 68 days after the second vaccine dose, ranging from about 13 to 250 days. For stimulating the cultures, overlapping spike peptide pools were used, derived from SARS-CoV-2 as well as from the common cold coronaviruses HCoV-NL63, HCoV-OC43 and HCoV-229E. As controls, cultures received a CEFX viral epitope pool (the positive control), an HIV-1 Nef peptide pool (the negative control), or no peptide at all. In more than eight COVID-19 convalescent patients and several infection-naive healthy vaccine recipients, researchers compared the spike-specific CD4+ TCR repertoire from before mRNA vaccination with the repertoire from after.

The protocol used for the library was PCR. DNA from cultured CD4+ T cells was subjected to TCR sequencing with the Oncomine TCR Beta short-read assay at the Johns Hopkins FTIC core. The QIAamp micro DNA kit was used to extract genomic DNA from the cultured CD4+ T cells. The Oncomine TCR Beta libraries from cultured CD4+ T cells were pooled using unique dual indexes and then sequenced on an Illumina iSeq 100. As for how the authors treated the data: Non-productive sequences were removed, and CDR3s that did not start with C, did not end with F or W, or were shorter than 7 amino acids were discarded. The MANAFEST web application was used to identify antigen-specific clonotypes by comparing peptide-stimulated wells against reference wells and other culture wells. To be called positive, a clone needed an FDR below 0.05, an odds ratio above 5, and a productive frequency above 0.1% in at least two of three replicate wells. A clonotype counted as cross-reactive if it showed significant expansion both in the SARS-CoV-2 spike wells and in at least one common cold coronavirus spike condition. Levenshtein distances (stringdist) and unrooted phylogenetic trees (ape) in R version 3.6.1 were used to assess CDR3 homology. TCRdb reprocessed the public reads (quality trimming at Q25 with fastp, clone calling with MiXCR) and kept in-frame beta chains. CDR3 protein duplicates are merged, each entry listing the most common genes and DNA. The V and J calls, along with clone size, are taken from TCRdb and not from the paper's own processing. Across this sample there are tens of thousands of distinct CDR3 sequences, with roughly 70% seen only once. 8.6% of the sample is in the top ten clones.

The research as a whole found: Of the vaccine-specific clones found in convalescent patients, nearly all (304 of 307) were mono-reactive for SARS-CoV-2 spike instead of being cross-reactive with common cold coronaviruses. Relatively few convalescent patients were included in the study, and early timepoints after natural infection were not analyzed. The median count of SARS-CoV-2-reactive clonotypes went up from 20 to 25 after infection to about 40 after vaccination, although the change was not significant. Among the post-vaccine SARS-CoV-2-reactive clones in convalescent patients, a median approximately 86% showed up only after vaccination, which suggests vaccine-specific priming.

The V gene is TRBV20-1 and the J gene is TRBJ1-1, and TRBD1 may be the D gene, going by 6 matching bases. The source material was CD4+ T cells from blood, cultured in vitro. This receptor was obtained from a human donor who had recovered from COVID-19. The CDR3 reads as follows: CSARALGQKNTEAFF. The sequence in DNA is TGCAGTGCCCGGGCCCTGGGACAAAAGAACACTGAAGCTTTCTTT.